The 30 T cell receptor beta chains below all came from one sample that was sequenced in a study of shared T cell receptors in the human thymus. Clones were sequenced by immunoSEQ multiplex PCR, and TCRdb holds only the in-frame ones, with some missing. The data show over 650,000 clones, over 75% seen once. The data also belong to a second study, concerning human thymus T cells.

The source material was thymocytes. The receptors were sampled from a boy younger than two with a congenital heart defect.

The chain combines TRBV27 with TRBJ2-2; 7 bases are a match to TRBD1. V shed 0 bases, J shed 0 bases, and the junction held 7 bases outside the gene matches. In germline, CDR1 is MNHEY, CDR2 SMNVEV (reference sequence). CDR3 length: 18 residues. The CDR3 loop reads CASSLSIQGRPNTGELFF. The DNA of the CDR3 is TGTGCCAGCAGTTTATCGATACAGGGGCGCCCGAACACCGGGGAGCTGTTTTTT.

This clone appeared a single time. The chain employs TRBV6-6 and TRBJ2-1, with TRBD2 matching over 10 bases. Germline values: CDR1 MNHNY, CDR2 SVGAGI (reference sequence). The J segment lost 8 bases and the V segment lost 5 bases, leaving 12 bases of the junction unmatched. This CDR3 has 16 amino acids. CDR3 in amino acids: CASSQESGRAVYEQFF. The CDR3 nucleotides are TGTGCCAGCAGTCAGGAAAGCGGGAGGGCCGTGTATGAGCAGTTCTTC.

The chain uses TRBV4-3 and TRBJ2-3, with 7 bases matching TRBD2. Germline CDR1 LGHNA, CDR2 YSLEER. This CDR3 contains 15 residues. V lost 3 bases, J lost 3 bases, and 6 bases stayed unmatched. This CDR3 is CASSHAPSGTDTQYF. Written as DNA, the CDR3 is TGCGCCAGCAGCCACGCCCCTAGCGGAACAGATACGCAGTATTTT.

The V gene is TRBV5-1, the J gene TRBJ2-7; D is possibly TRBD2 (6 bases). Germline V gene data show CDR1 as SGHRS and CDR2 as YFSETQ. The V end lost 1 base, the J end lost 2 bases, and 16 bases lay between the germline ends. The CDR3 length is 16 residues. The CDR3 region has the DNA TGCGCCAGCAGCTTGCGTGTTGGGGGAGGCCCCTACGAGCAGTACTTC. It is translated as CASSLRVGGGPYEQYF. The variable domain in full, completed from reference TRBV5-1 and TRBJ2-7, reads KAGVTQTPRYLIKTRGQQVTLSCSPISGHRSVSWYQQTPGQGLQFLFEYFSETQRNKGNFPGRFSGRQFSNSRSEMNVSTLELGDSALYLCASSLRVGGGPYEQYFGPGTRLTVT.

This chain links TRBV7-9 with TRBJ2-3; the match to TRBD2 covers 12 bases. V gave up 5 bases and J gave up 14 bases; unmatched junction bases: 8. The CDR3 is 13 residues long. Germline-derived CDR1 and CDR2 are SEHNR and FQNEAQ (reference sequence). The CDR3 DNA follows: TGTGCCAGCAGCGGACGACTAGCGGGGGTGGCGTATTTT. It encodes CASSGRLAGVAYF.

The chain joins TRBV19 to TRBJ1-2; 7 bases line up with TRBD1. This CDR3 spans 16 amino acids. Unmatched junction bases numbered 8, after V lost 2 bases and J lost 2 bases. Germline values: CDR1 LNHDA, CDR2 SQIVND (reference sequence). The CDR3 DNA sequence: TGTGCCAGTAGTATAAGGTGGGACAGAGACAACTATGGCTACACCTTC. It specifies CASSIRWDRDNYGYTF.

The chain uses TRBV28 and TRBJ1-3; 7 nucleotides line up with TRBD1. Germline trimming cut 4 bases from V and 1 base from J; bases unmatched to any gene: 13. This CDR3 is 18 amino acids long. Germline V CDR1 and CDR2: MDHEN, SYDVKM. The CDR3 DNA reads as TGTGCCAGCAGTTCCACCTACAGGGGACGCGAGTCTGGAAACACCATATATTTT. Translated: CASSSTYRGRESGNTIYF.

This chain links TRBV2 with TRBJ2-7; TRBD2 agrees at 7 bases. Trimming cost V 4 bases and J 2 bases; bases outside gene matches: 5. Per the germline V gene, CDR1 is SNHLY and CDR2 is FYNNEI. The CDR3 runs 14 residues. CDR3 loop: CASSVAGRAYEQYF. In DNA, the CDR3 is TGTGCCAGCAGTGTAGCGGGCAGGGCCTACGAGCAGTACTTC.

CDR3 amino acids: CASSHLPGKLLKYF. For the CDR3, the DNA is TGTGCCAGCAGCCATTTGCCCGGGAAGCTCCTGAAGTACTTC. J is TRBJ2-7 and V is TRBV7-9, with D perhaps matching TRBD2 (5 bases). Germline V lookup: CDR1 SEHNR, CDR2 FQNEAQ (reference sequence). The V end lost 5 bases, the J end lost 11 bases, and 22 bases lay between the germline ends. The CDR3 length is 14 residues.

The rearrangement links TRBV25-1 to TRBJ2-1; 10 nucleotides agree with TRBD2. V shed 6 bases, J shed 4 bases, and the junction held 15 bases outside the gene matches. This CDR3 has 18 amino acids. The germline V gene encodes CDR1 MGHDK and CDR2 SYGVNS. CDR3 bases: TGTGCCAGCAGATCCCCCCAGCGGGGGGGGCGGGCATACAATGAGCAGTTCTTC. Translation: CASRSPQRGGRAYNEQFF.

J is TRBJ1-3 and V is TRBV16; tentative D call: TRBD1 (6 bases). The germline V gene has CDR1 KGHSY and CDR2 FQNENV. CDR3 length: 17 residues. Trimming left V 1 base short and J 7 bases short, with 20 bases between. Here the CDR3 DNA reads TGTGCCAGCAGCCAATGGGCAGACAGGCCCCAACGGAACACCATATATTTT. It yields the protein CASSQWADRPQRNTIYF.

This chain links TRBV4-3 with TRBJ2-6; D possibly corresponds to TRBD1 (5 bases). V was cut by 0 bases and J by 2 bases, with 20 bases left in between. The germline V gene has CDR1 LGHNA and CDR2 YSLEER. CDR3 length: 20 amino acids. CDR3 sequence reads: CASSQDPDSELRAGANVLTF. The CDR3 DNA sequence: TGCGCCAGCAGCCAAGACCCCGACAGTGAACTCCGCGCTGGGGCCAACGTCCTGACTTTC.

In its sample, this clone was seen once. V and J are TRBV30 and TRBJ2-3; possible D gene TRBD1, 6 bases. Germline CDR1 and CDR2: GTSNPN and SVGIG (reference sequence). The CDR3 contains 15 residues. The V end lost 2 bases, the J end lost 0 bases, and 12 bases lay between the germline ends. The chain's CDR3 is CAWSPDSSSTDTQYF. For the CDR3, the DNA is TGTGCCTGGAGTCCGGACAGTTCTAGCACAGATACGCAGTATTTT.

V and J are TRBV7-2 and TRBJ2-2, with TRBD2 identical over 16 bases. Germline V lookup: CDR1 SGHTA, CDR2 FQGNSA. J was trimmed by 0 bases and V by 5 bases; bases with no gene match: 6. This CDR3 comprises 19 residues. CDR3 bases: TGTGCCAGCAGCCCTCCGGGACTAGCGGGAGGGGCGAACACCGGGGAGCTGTTTTTT. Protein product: CASSPPGLAGGANTGELFF.

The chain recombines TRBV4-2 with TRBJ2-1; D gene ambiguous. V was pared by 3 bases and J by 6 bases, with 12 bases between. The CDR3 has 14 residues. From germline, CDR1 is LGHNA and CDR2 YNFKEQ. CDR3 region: CASSQTASPNEQFF. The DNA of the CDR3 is TGTGCCAGCAGCCAGACCGCTAGTCCCAATGAGCAGTTCTTC.

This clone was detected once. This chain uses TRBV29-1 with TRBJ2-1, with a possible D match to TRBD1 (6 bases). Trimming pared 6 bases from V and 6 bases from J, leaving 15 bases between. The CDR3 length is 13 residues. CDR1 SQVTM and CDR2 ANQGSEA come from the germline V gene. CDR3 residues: CSVAELGGNEQFF. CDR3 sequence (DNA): TGCAGCGTCGCCGAACTAGGGGGCAATGAGCAGTTCTTC.

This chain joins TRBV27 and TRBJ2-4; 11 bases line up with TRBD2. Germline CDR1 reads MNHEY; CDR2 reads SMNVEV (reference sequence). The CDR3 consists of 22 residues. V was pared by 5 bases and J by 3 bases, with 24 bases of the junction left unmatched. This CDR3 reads CASSPNPPSGRTNFVVKNIQYF. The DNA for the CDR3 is TGTGCCAGCAGTCCCAATCCACCTAGCGGGAGGACGAATTTCGTGGTCAAAAACATTCAGTACTTC.

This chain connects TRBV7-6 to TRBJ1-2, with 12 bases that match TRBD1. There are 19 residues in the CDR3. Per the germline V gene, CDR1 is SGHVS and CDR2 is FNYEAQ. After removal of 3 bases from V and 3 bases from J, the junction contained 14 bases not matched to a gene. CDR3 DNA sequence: TGTGCCAGCAGCTTCCGCCTCCGGGACAGGGGGCGCTGGGACTATGGCTACACCTTC. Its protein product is CASSFRLRDRGRWDYGYTF.

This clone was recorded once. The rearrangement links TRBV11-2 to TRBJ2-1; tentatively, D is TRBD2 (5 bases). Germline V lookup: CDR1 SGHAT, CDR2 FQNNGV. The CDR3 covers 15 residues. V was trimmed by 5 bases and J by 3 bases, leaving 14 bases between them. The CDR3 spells CASSTQEGSYNEQFF. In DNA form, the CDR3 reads TGTGCCAGCAGCACTCAAGAGGGTAGCTACAATGAGCAGTTCTTC.

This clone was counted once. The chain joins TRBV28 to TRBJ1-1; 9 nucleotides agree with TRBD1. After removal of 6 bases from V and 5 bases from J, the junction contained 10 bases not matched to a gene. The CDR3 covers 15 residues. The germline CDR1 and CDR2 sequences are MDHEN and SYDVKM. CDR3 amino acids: CASSTDRGPPTEAFF. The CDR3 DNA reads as TGTGCCAGCAGCACGGACAGGGGCCCCCCAACTGAAGCTTTCTTT.

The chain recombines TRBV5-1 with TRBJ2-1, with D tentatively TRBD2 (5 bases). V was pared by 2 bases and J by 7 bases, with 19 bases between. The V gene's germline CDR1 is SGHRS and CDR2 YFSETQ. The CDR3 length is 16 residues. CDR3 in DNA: TGCGCCAGCAGCTTCTTGGTCGGACGGGGTGGAAATGAGCAGTTCTTC. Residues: CASSFLVGRGGNEQFF.

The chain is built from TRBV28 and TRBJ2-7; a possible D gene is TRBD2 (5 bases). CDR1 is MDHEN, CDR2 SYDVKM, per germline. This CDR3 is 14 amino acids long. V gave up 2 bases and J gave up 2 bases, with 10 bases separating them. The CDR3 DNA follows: TGTGCCAGCAGTTTAGAGTCGGGGACCTACGAGCAGTACTTC. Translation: CASSLESGTYEQYF.

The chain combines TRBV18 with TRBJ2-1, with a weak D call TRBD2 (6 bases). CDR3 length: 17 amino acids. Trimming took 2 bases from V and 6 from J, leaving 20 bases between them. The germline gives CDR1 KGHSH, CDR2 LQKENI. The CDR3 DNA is TGTGCCAGCTCACCAGGGTCTAGCGTGGTGTGGGGCAATGAGCAGTTCTTC. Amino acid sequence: CASSPGSSVVWGNEQFF.

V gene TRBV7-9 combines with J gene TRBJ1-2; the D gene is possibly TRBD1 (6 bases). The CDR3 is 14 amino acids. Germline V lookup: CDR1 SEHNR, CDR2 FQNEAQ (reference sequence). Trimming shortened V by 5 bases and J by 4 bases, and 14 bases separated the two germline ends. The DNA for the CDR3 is TGTGCCAGCAGCGGGGACAAGAAGGTCTATGGCTACACCTTC. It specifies CASSGDKKVYGYTF.

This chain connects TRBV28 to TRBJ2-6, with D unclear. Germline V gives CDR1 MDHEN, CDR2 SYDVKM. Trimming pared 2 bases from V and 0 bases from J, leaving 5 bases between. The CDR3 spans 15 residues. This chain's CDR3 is CASSLTVSGANVLTF. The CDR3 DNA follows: TGTGCCAGCAGTTTAACGGTCTCTGGGGCCAACGTCCTGACTTTC.

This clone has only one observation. The CDR3, as DNA: TGTGCCAGCAGTGGGGGCAATGTACAGGGAGCGAAACAAGAGACCCAGTACTTC. Residues: CASSGGNVQGAKQETQYF. The chain couples TRBV2 to TRBJ2-5; tentatively, D is TRBD1 (6 bases). Germline loops: CDR1 SNHLY, CDR2 FYNNEI. Trimming pared 4 bases from V and 2 bases from J, leaving 23 bases between. The CDR3 has 18 residues.

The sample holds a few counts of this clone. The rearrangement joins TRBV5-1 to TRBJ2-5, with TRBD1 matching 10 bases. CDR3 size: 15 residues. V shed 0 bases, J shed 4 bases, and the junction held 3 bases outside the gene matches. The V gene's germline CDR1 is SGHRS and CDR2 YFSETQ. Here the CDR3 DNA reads TGCGCCAGCAGCTTGGCCGGACAGGGGGGAGAGACCCAGTACTTC. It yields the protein CASSLAGQGGETQYF.

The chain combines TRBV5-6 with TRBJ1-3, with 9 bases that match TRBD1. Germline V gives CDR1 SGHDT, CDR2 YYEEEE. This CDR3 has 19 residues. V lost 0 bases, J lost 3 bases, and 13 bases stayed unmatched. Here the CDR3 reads CASSLVRDREGRNGNTIYF. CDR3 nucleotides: TGTGCCAGCAGCTTGGTTAGGGACAGGGAGGGCCGGAATGGAAACACCATATATTTT.

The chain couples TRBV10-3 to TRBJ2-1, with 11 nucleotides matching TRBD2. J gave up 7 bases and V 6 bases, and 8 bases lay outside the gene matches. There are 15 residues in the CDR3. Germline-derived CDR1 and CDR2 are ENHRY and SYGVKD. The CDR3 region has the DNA TGTGCCATCAGCTTACTAGCGGGAGTGCAGAATGAGCAGTTCTTC. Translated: CAISLLAGVQNEQFF.

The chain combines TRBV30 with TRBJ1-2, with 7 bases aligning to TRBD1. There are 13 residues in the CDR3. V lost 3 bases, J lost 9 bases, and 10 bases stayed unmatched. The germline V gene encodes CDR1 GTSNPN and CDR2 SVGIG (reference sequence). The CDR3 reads CAWSPGQCGCYTF. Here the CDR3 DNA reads TGTGCCTGGAGCCCGGGACAGTGTGGCTGCTACACCTTC.